The entry that follows covers one TCR beta chain sequence. This clone was observed a few times. The antigen it recognizes is unknown. No base quality values were provided; no much bigger clone lies one nucleotide off. The source of the sample is a study of T cell responses to AZD1222 COVID-19 vaccine (dated by TCRdb to the early 2020s). About the investigation overall: AZD1222 recipients given second doses at about 4 weeks or at about 12 weeks were pooled, since spike-specific TCR depth and breadth were not found to differ between the two schedules. TCR sequencing was performed for over 230 trial participants, of whom about 200 were given two doses of AZD1222 and 26 were given two doses of MenACWY control vaccine. Trial participants were enrolled by age into 18-55, 56-69 and 70-plus year subgroups, with around 150, 28 and 57 TCR-sequenced participants respectively.

The CDR3 regions of human TCRbeta chains were analyzed by immunosequencing. From the authors' description of their analysis: TCRs in the repertoires were matched against a reference library of SARS-CoV-2-specific TCRs that had been generated with the MIRA antigen-specificity platform. Breadth was defined as the fraction of unique TCRs that were SARS-CoV-2-associated. Depth was defined as the fraction of total T cells that were SARS-CoV-2-associated. Each spike-specific TCR was assigned to its reactive spike region and to a CD4 or CD8 class using the MIRA data. Log10-transformed breadth and depth values were compared by one-way ANOVA with Sidak's multiple comparisons tests. Held by TCRdb, this immuneACCESS table contains in-frame sequences only and omits some clones. Under half of the omission traces to an unresolved V gene where checked; the cause of the rest is unknown. The V and J calls and clone size were taken over from that table, and D and trimming were inferred from the DNA. The sample table holds around 100,000 clones, of which around nine tenths were seen once. Approximately 15% of the sample goes to the ten largest clones.

The sample's time point label is to be understood as: baseline before first vaccination. Vaccinee samples came from UK trials COV001 and COV002, including a single-blind randomized controlled phase 2/3 trial of AZD1222 (ChAdOx1 nCoV-19) in healthy adults. Trial participant PBMC samples were collected at day 0 and day 28 after the second dose for TCRbeta chain sequencing. The CDR3 spans 14 residues, from the cysteine through the phenylalanine. The only DNA kept is the CDR3, 42 bases in frame from the first base. The germline V gene provides CDR1 KGHDR and CDR2 SFDVKD. Trimming removed 6 bases from V and 5 bases from J, leaving 15 bases between the germline ends. Study-wide findings and limitations: Only five or six AZD1222 recipients were SARS-CoV-2 seropositive at baseline, limiting conclusions about previously exposed vaccinees. The 56-69-year group was small, and its depth increase did not reach significance, likely because of low power. Spike-specific TCR breadth and depth rose significantly after two AZD1222 doses compared with day 0 and with MenACWY recipients. The vaccine-associated CD4 TCRs covered the entire spike protein, and the dominant responses fell in regions 160-218 and 743-854. Reportedly, close to half of the unique spike-specific TCRs recognized epitopes lying outside the regions that are mutated in the B.1.351 and B.1.1.7 variants. No day 14 peak-response samples were available, so repertoires were characterized only after the peak T cell response. Most participants were white British and females outnumbered males, and the authors suggested that clonal diversity may have been underestimated.

The rearrangement combines TRBV24-1 with TRBJ2-5; the D segment cannot be called with confidence. The sequence was collected from an adult in good health. The sequencing used peripheral blood, collected on day 0 of AZD1222 vaccination. The CDR3 protein: CATSLGQQGETQYF. The base sequence is TGTGCCACCAGTCTCGGCCAACAAGGGGAGACCCAGTACTTC.